The clone carrying this T cell receptor (beta chain) came up a few times. Its matching antigen is unknown. The entry originates in a study of lymphopenia after photon versus proton radiotherapy. Method: immunoSEQ multiplex PCR; TCRdb's copy keeps in-frame clones and lacks some. The table shows around 19,000 clones, with 70% to 90% occurring only once. CDR3 length: 16 residues. Trimming cost V 4 bases and J 0 bases; bases outside gene matches: 5. The germline gives CDR1 SGDLS, CDR2 YYNGEE. Regarding the study as a whole: Better survival with proton therapy was suggested as possible, not demonstrated.

The sequence was obtained from a woman aged 45-59 years with pancreatic cancer. The chain combines TRBV9 with TRBJ2-1; the match to TRBD2 covers 9 bases. Specimen: peripheral blood, collected from a patient treated with photon-based radiotherapy. CDR3 bases: TGTGCCAGCAGCCCCCTAGCGGGAACCTCCTACAATGAGCAGTTCTTC. This codes for CASSPLAGTSYNEQFF.